The clone carrying this T cell receptor (beta chain) was detected ten times or more. No antigen is known for it. The data are from a study of CD8 T cells in ankylosing spondylitis. General study results and limits: The authors found the disease-linked clones to be CD8+ and relatively rare in peripheral blood. Characteristic, it appeared, of ankylosing spondylitis blood was a TCR beta motif of several highly homologous variants. It was reported that disease-linked clones were significantly enriched in matched ankylosing spondylitis synovial fluid.

Construction of TCR beta libraries was performed using quantitative 5'-RACE with molecular barcodes. One entry per CDR3 protein, called by TCRdb with MiXCR from the 5' RACE reads. The table shows more than 150,000 distinct CDR3 sequences, with around 10% occurring only once. Sequencing was done on a sample of blood, either unsorted or a sorted T cell fraction (not recorded which). This sequence originates from a male donor with ankylosing spondylitis or in good health (not recorded which).

DNA of the CDR3: TGTGCCAGCAGTTACGGGGGCGGTGGCAATCAGCCCCAGCATTTT. This translates into CASSYGGGGNQPQHF. This sequence joins TRBV6-5 and TRBJ1-5; a possible D gene is TRBD1 (6 bases). Germline V gene sequence: CDR1 MNHEY, CDR2 SVGAGI. The CDR3 covers 15 residues. V lost 2 bases to trimming and J lost 2 bases, with 10 bases between them.